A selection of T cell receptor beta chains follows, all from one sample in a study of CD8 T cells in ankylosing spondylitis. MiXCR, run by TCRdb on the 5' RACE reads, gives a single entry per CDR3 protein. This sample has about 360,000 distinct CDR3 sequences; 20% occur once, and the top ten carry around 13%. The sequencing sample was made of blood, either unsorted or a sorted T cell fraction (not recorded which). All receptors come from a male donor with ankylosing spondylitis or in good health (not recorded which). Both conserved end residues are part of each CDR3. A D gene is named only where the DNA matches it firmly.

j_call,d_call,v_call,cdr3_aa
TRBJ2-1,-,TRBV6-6,CASSYQAGEQFF
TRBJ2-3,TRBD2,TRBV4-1,CASSQVLAGPEDTQYF
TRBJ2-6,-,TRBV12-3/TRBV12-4,CASLKRSSGANVLTF
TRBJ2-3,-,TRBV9,CASSVGGTDTQYF
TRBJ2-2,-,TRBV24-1,CATSDSEEAGELFF
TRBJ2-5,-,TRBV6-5,CASSYPGAQETQYF
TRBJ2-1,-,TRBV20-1,CSSRGGSSYNEQFF
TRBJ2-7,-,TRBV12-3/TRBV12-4,CASRAKASYEQYF
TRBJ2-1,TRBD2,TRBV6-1,CASTGGLASHEQFF
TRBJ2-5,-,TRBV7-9,CASSSRGVRTQYF
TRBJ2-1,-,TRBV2,CASNEGEISYNEQFF